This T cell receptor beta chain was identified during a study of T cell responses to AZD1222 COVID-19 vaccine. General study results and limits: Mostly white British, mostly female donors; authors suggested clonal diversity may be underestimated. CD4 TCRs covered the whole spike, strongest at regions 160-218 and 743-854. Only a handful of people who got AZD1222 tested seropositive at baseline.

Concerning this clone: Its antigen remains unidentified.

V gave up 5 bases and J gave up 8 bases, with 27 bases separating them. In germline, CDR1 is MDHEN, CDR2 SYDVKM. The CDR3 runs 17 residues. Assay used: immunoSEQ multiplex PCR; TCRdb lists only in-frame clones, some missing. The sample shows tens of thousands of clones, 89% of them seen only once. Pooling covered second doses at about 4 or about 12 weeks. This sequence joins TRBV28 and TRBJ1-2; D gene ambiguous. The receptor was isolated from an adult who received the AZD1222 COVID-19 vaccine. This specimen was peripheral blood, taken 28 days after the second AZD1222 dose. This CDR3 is CASSRHEVPSPKGGYTF. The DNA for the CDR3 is TGTGCCAGCAGTCGTCATGAAGTCCCTTCACCGAAAGGGGGCTACACCTTC.